This T cell receptor (beta chain) was found in a study of technical replicates of blood from several donors. This clone was seen a single time. The same CDR3 can be traced to other DNA sequences in this sample. Germline V gives CDR1 SGHRS, CDR2 YFSETQ. V trimming: 0 bases; J trimming: 5 bases; junction bases outside the gene matches: 10. The CDR3 totals 16 residues. Clones were sequenced by immunoSEQ multiplex PCR, and TCRdb holds only the in-frame ones, with some missing. The sample contains about 83,000 clones, approximately 94% of which appear only once. The rearrangement links TRBV5-1 to TRBJ1-1, with 7 positions matching TRBD1. Sequencing input: T cells isolated from PBMCs. This clonotype was sampled from a human donor in good health. The CDR3 loop reads CASSLGHRGRNTEAFF. CDR3 sequence (DNA): TGCGCCAGCAGCTTGGGACACAGGGGCAGGAATACTGAAGCTTTCTTT.